This TCR beta chain was identified in a study of T cells in Graves' hyperthyroidism and ophthalmopathy. This CDR3 has 15 amino acids. Trimming shortened V by 1 base and J by 2 bases, and 9 bases separated the two germline ends. CDR1 is SNHLY and CDR2 is FYNNEI in the germline V gene. The count of this clonotype is one. Its target is not known. Exclusion criteria comprised uncontrolled infection, other autoimmune disease, pregnancy or lactation. The study's findings and limits: Ophthalmopathy got predicted by the model a median around 6.8 months before its onset. The authors' 13 V-J model separated ophthalmopathy from stable hyperthyroidism.

There were TCR beta CDR3 regions amplified from RNA transcripts. Initially, a first-round RT-PCR of the TCR CDR3 employed the HTBI primer set. From the multiplex PCR reads, TCRdb called clonotypes with MiXCR, one entry per CDR3 protein. The sample shows about 570,000 distinct CDR3 sequences, just over 45% of them seen only once. This chain uses TRBV2 with TRBJ1-5; D remains ambiguous. The sequenced material came from peripheral blood or thyroid tissue (not recorded which). The clonotype was recovered from an adult woman with Graves' disease, either hyperthyroidism or ophthalmopathy (not recorded which). As DNA, the CDR3 is TGTGCCAGCAGTGAAGGGCTATTTGGCAATCAGCCCCAGCATTTT. Translated, it gives CASSEGLFGNQPQHF.